The 25 T cell receptor beta chains below were found in one sample sequenced in a study of shared clonotypes between healthy human individuals. Profiling relied on immunoSEQ multiplex PCR, and the TCRdb table lists in-frame clones only, not all of them. The profile shows around 2,000,000 clones, roughly 94% of them singletons. The sample consisted of naive CD4+ T cells sorted from blood. Subset denoted: CD45RA+ positively selected. The receptors were sampled from a man younger than 35 in good health.

The chain joins TRBV19 to TRBJ1-2, with D possibly matching TRBD1 (5 bases). The CDR3 sequence is 14 residues long. Trimming left V 7 bases short and J 6 bases short, with 18 bases between. Germline-derived CDR1 and CDR2 are LNHDA and SQIVND (reference sequence). CDR3 nucleotides: TGTGCCAGTACCTTACGAGGGGTGGTCCATGGCTACACCTTC. It yields the protein CASTLRGVVHGYTF.

The chain combines TRBV18 with TRBJ2-5, with 14 bases aligning to TRBD2. V shed 3 bases and J 4 bases; nucleotides not matched to a gene: 7. CDR3 length equals 17 residues. Germline-derived CDR1 and CDR2 are KGHSH and LQKENI. CDR3 nucleotides: TGTGCCAGCTCACCGAATAATGGACTAGCGGGGGGAGAGACCCAGTACTTC. It yields the protein CASSPNNGLAGGETQYF.

Concerning this clone itself: Other DNA sequences in the same sample also yield this CDR3. The chain couples TRBV5-1 to TRBJ1-2; unclear D gene. V lost 0 bases, J lost 2 bases, and 8 bases lay in between. Germline CDR1 is SGHRS and CDR2 is YFSETQ. The CDR3 spans 14 residues. The CDR3 DNA reads as TGCGCCAGCAGCTTGGTAGGCGGAAACTATGGCTACACCTTC. It translates to CASSLVGGNYGYTF.

Only a few counts were recorded for this clone. Other DNA sequences in this specimen translate into the identical CDR3. The chain combines TRBV6-1 with TRBJ1-6, with unresolved D. Germline-derived CDR1 and CDR2 are MNHNS and SASEGT. The CDR3 runs 12 residues. Trimming removed 5 bases from V and 7 bases from J, with 6 bases in between. The CDR3 DNA follows: TGTGCCAGCAGTCTCATAAATTCACCCCTCCACTTT. Translating gives CASSLINSPLHF.

The CDR3 protein is CASSRGSSGNTIYF. The CDR3, as DNA: TGTGCCAGCAGCAGGGGGTCCTCTGGAAACACCATATATTTT. The rearrangement links TRBV27 to TRBJ1-3, with TRBD1 matching 7 bases. CDR3 length: 14 amino acids. Germline CDR1 and CDR2: MNHEY and SMNVEV (reference sequence). J gave up 0 bases and V 6 bases, and 2 bases lay outside the gene matches.

The chain's CDR3 is CASSRPSGYSSYEQYF. The CDR3 DNA reads TGTGCCAGCAGCCGACCTAGCGGGTACAGCTCCTACGAGCAGTACTTC. The chain recombines TRBV5-6 with TRBJ2-7, with 8 bases lining up with TRBD2. Trimming at V came to 4 bases and at J to 0 bases, leaving 9 bases not matched to a gene. Germline loops: CDR1 SGHDT, CDR2 YYEEEE. The CDR3 sequence is 16 residues long.

The rearrangement links TRBV18 to TRBJ2-2; TRBD1 aligns across 7 bases. CDR1 and CDR2 from the germline V gene are KGHSH and LQKENI. J was trimmed by 1 base and V by 4 bases; bases with no gene match: 6. This CDR3 comprises 16 residues. CDR3 protein: CASSREGGLNTGELFF. CDR3 nucleotide sequence: TGTGCCAGCTCACGCGAAGGGGGCCTGAACACCGGGGAGCTGTTTTTT.

V usage is TRBV5-6 and J usage is TRBJ2-1; D is uncertain. V gave up 7 bases and J gave up 5 bases, with 4 bases separating them. Germline CDR1 and CDR2: SGHDT and YYEEEE. The CDR3 runs to 10 residues. The CDR3 loop is CASGNNEQFF. CDR3 sequence (DNA): TGTGCCAGCGGCAACAATGAGCAGTTCTTC.

The rearrangement links TRBV7-2 to TRBJ2-1, with 7 bases fitting TRBD1. Germline lookup yields CDR1 SGHTA and CDR2 FQGNSA. The J segment lost 3 bases and the V segment lost 4 bases, leaving 9 bases of the junction unmatched. The CDR3 sequence is 16 residues long. The CDR3 DNA sequence: TGTGCCAGCAGCTCCCCCCAGACAGGGTACTACAATGAGCAGTTCTTC. Protein sequence: CASSSPQTGYYNEQFF.

The chain employs TRBV27 and TRBJ2-7; 10 bases align to TRBD1. The CDR3 loop spans 16 amino acids. The V gene's germline CDR1 is MNHEY and CDR2 SMNVEV (reference sequence). Trimming at V came to 6 bases and at J to 3 bases, leaving 11 bases not matched to a gene. DNA for the CDR3: TGTGCCAGCAGAAAAAGCGGGACAGGGGAGAGCTACGAGCAGTACTTC. Its translation is CASRKSGTGESYEQYF.

V gene TRBV5-4 combines with J gene TRBJ1-6; 7 positions match TRBD1. This CDR3 spans 15 amino acids. Germline V gene lookup returns CDR1 SGHNT and CDR2 YYREEE (reference sequence). The V and J ends lost 0 bases and 7 bases, in that order; junction bases with no gene match: 4. The CDR3 bases are TGTGCCAGCAGCTTGGTTGACAGGGAAAATTCACCCCTCCACTTT. Residues: CASSLVDRENSPLHF.

As regards this clone: Given a much more abundant clone one base away, this may be a read error. Other nucleotide sequences in the sample specify the same CDR3. The chain employs TRBV6-5 and TRBJ1-2; D ambiguous. Germline values: CDR1 MNHEY, CDR2 SVGAGI. The CDR3 sequence is 10 residues long. Between the trimmed V and J ends, which lost 5 bases and 8 bases, there was a span of 6 bases. In DNA, the CDR3 is TGTGCCAGCAGTGAATACGGCTACACCTTC. Its translation: CASSEYGYTF.

The rearrangement joins TRBV2 to TRBJ2-1; perhaps TRBD2 as D (7 bases). The CDR3 loop spans 16 amino acids. V was shortened by 6 bases and J by 4 bases, with 19 bases between the two germline ends. Germline V gene lookup returns CDR1 SNHLY and CDR2 FYNNEI. CDR3 bases: TGTGCCAGCAGCCCCAGGGGCGGGAGAAGGTACAATGAGCAGTTCTTC. Its translation is CASSPRGGRRYNEQFF.

V gene TRBV5-4 combines with J gene TRBJ1-1; the match to TRBD1 covers 9 bases. This CDR3 is 15 amino acids long. Trimming cost V 4 bases and J 1 base; bases outside gene matches: 5. Germline V gives CDR1 SGHNT, CDR2 YYREEE (reference sequence). In DNA form, the CDR3 reads TGTGCCAGCAGCAACCAGGGACAGGGGAACACTGAAGCTTTCTTT. Translated, it gives CASSNQGQGNTEAFF.

V usage is TRBV9 and J usage is TRBJ2-3, with TRBD1 identical over 11 bases. CDR1 SGDLS and CDR2 YYNGEE come from the germline V gene. V was pared by 3 bases and J by 4 bases, with 13 bases of the junction left unmatched. CDR3 length: 18 residues. CDR3 protein: CASSAGQGAMVLADTQYF. DNA for the CDR3: TGTGCCAGCAGCGCTGGACAGGGGGCGATGGTGTTGGCAGATACGCAGTATTTT.

This chain links TRBV12-5 with TRBJ1-1; no firm D call. Germline values: CDR1 LGHNT, CDR2 FRNRAP. CDR3 length equals 12 residues. Trimming took 4 bases from V and 3 from J, leaving 6 bases between them. The CDR3 coding sequence is TGTGCTAGTGGTTACTGGGACACTGAAGCTTTCTTT. It yields the protein CASGYWDTEAFF.

The V and J genes are TRBV19 and TRBJ2-5, with D perhaps TRBD2 (5 bases). V lost 5 bases and J lost 11, with 30 bases in between. CDR3 length: 17 amino acids. Germline V lookup: CDR1 LNHDA, CDR2 SQIVND (reference sequence). The CDR3 region is CASSETGPSILGSGQYF. The CDR3 DNA follows: TGTGCCAGTAGTGAAACCGGGCCATCAATTTTGGGTTCGGGGCAGTACTTC.

This clone was detected many times. The chain uses TRBV25-1 and TRBJ1-6, with TRBD1 identical over 9 bases. V dropped 5 bases and J dropped 7; count of bases not matched to a gene: 6. Germline V gene sequence: CDR1 MGHDK, CDR2 SYGVNS. The CDR3 loop spans 15 amino acids. CDR3 in amino acids: CASSSTGGTNSPLHF. DNA of the CDR3: TGTGCCAGCAGTTCTACAGGGGGCACGAATTCACCCCTCCACTTT.

This chain joins TRBV10-3 and TRBJ2-1; D not resolved. Germline lookup yields CDR1 ENHRY and CDR2 SYGVKD. CDR3 length equals 13 residues. Trimming took 3 bases from V and 8 from J, leaving 11 bases between them. The CDR3 coding sequence is TGTGCCATCAGTGAACCCCCATGGGATGAGCAGTTCTTC. Translated: CAISEPPWDEQFF.

The gene calls are TRBV30 and TRBJ1-1; D remains ambiguous. CDR1 is GTSNPN and CDR2 is SVGIG in the germline V gene (reference sequence). The V end was cut by 3 bases, the J end by 4 bases, with 15 bases between. The CDR3 has 14 amino acids. CDR3 nucleotides: TGTGCCTGGAGCCCGAAGGGTCCTCTCACTGAAGCTTTCTTT. The encoded protein is CAWSPKGPLTEAFF.

This rearrangement joins TRBV7-8 to TRBJ2-1, with D unclear. Trimming left V 0 bases short and J 8 bases short, with 14 bases between. CDR3 length: 15 amino acids. Germline V CDR1 and CDR2: SGHVS, FQNEAQ. The CDR3 reads CASSLAGITHYEQFF. The CDR3 DNA sequence: TGTGCCAGCAGCTTAGCAGGAATCACCCACTATGAGCAGTTCTTC. Full variable domain (missing parts from reference TRBV7-8 and TRBJ2-1): GAGVSQSPRYKVAKRGQDVALRCDPISGHVSLFWYQQALGQGPEFLTYFQNEAQLDKSGLPSDRFFAERPEGSVSTLKIQRTQQEDSAVYLCASSLAGITHYEQFFGPGTRLTVL.

The chain employs TRBV7-3 and TRBJ2-6; D is unclear. Germline-derived CDR1 and CDR2 are SGHTA and FQGTGA. The CDR3 runs 16 residues. The V and J ends lost 5 bases and 3 bases respectively, with 14 bases between them. CDR3 sequence (DNA): TGTGCCAGCAGCCAACCAGGACCGGGTGGGGCCAACGTCCTGACTTTC. Translated: CASSQPGPGGANVLTF.

The genes are TRBV30 and TRBJ1-6; a weak D match, TRBD1 (6 bases). This CDR3 region has 15 residues. Germline CDR1 reads GTSNPN; CDR2 reads SVGIG (reference sequence). V lost 2 bases to trimming and J lost 7 bases, with 15 bases between them. Here the CDR3 reads CAWSYFGGTNSPLHF. CDR3 coding DNA: TGTGCCTGGAGTTATTTCGGCGGGACAAATTCACCCCTCCACTTT.

V is TRBV30 and J is TRBJ1-4, with 10 bases aligning to TRBD1. The CDR3 covers 14 residues. After removal of 1 base from V and 8 bases from J, the junction contained 4 bases not matched to a gene. Germline CDR1 is GTSNPN and CDR2 is SVGIG (reference sequence). CDR3: CAWSGGTGDEKLFF. The CDR3 coding sequence is TGTGCCTGGAGTGGGGGGACAGGGGACGAAAAACTGTTTTTT.

The V call is TRBV10-3, the J call TRBJ2-3; D uncertain. CDR3 length equals 13 residues. V lost 0 bases and J 2 bases, leaving 3 bases between the germline ends. The germline gives CDR1 ENHRY, CDR2 SYGVKD. CDR3 region: CAISESDTDTQYF. CDR3 DNA: TGTGCCATCAGTGAGTCCGACACAGATACGCAGTATTTT.